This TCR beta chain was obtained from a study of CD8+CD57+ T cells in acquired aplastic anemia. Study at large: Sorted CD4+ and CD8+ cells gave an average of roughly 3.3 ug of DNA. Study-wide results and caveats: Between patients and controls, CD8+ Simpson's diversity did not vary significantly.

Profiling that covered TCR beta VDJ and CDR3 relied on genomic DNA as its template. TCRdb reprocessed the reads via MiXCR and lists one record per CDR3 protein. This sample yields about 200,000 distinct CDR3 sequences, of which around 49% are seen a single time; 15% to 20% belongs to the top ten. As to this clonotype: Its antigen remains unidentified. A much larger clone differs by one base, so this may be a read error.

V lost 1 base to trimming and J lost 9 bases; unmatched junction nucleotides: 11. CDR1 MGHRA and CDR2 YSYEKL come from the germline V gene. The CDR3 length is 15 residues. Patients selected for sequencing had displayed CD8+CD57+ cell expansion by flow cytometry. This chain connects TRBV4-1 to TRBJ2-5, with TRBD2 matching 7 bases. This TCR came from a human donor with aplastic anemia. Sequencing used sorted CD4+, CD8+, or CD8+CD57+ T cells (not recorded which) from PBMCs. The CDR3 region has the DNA TGCGCCAGCAGCCAAGTGAAGCAGAGCGGGGAGGCCCAGTACTTC. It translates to CASSQVKQSGEAQYF.